This T cell receptor beta chain is drawn from a study of preoperative IRX-2 immunotherapy in early breast cancer (dated by TCRdb to between 2018 and 2021). The sample's treatment or condition label, decoded: preoperative locoregional IRX-2 cytokine immunotherapy. The samples were obtained from a phase Ib study in which preoperative, locoregional IRX-2 cytokine immunotherapy intended to prime immune responses was tested. Donors were patients with early-stage breast cancer who received IRX-2 before surgery. The library relied on the immunoSEQ multiplex PCR assay. The immuneACCESS repertoire file appears here via TCRdb, limited to in-frame rearrangements. These files lack a portion of the clones; in checked studies, under half of the deficit traces to unresolved V genes, and the cause of the others is not known. Here the sample has more than 20,000 clones; about 75% occur a single time. The ten largest account for around 7% of the sample.

There are 13 amino acids in the CDR3, from cysteine to phenylalanine inclusive. The only DNA kept is the CDR3, 39 bases in frame from the first base. CDR1 MNHGY and CDR2 SAAAGT were looked up in the germline V gene. Comment on this clone: What this receptor recognizes is not known. An end of the junction does not agree with germline; a read error may underlie this.

The clonotype originates from a human donor with breast cancer. The chain links TRBV6-8 with TRBJ1-5, with 7 middle bases fitting TRBD1. Sequenced here: lymph node tissue, sampled after IRX-2 immunotherapy. The CDR3 region reads CAISQGGNQPQHF. At the DNA level, the sequence is TGTGCCATCAGTCAGGGGGGAAACCAGCCCCAGCATTTT.